This section outlines one T cell receptor beta chain sequence together with its context. The V and J ends lost 4 bases and 4 bases, in that order; junction bases with no gene match: 15. CDR3 size: 17 residues. CDR1 and CDR2 (germline): SGHRS, YFSETQ. In the source study's methods: Amplification of reference gene primers provided the estimated nucleated cell counts. Data came from immunoSEQ multiplex PCR; TCRdb stores just in-frame clones and leaves some out. The V and J calls and the clone size are those of that table, but D and trimming were determined from the DNA. The sample has some 130,000 clones, around 78% seen once. This record belongs to a study of blood T cell repertoires in COVID-19. About the study: Donors in the United States, Italy and Spain gave samples during acute or convalescent COVID-19. Sample material is recorded as cDNA or gDNA derived from T cells, B-cell-depleted T cells, or PBMCs.

Sequencing was done on a sample of peripheral blood. The chain is built from TRBV5-1 and TRBJ1-1, with 8 bases that match TRBD1. The sequence derives from a human donor in a cohort sampled during active COVID-19. Written as DNA, the CDR3 is TGCGCCAGCAGCCGTAGACGGACAGGGCCCAACGCCACTGAAGCTTTCTTT. Translated: CASSRRRTGPNATEAFF.